This T cell receptor beta chain derives from a study of cytomegalovirus exposure and HLA in healthy donors. Using immunoSEQ multiplex PCR, the repertoire was profiled, and TCRdb retains in-frame clones only, with some absent. The sample consists of approximately 90,000 clones, 95% to 98% of them appearing once. This clone was recorded once. The target antigen is unknown. Broader study findings: The classifier reportedly diagnosed cytomegalovirus status with high sensitivity and specificity.

This CDR3 has 14 amino acids. Germline V CDR1 and CDR2: SGHNT, YYREEE (reference sequence). Trimming took 2 bases from V and 1 from J, leaving 9 bases between them. Sequencing input: PBMCs. This receptor was taken from a man aged 18 to 30 in good health and CMV-seronegative. This chain uses TRBV5-4 with TRBJ1-1; D is perhaps TRBD1 (5 bases). CDR3 region: CASSFQGGNTEAFF. The CDR3 bases are TGTGCCAGCAGCTTTCAGGGAGGGAACACTGAAGCTTTCTTT. Variable domain in full (rest from reference TRBV5-4 and TRBJ1-1): ETGVTQSPTHLIKTRGQQVTLRCSSQSGHNTVSWYQQALGQGPQFIFQYYREEENGRGNFPPRFSGLQFPNYSSELNVNALELDDSALYLCASSFQGGNTEAFFGQGTRLTVV.